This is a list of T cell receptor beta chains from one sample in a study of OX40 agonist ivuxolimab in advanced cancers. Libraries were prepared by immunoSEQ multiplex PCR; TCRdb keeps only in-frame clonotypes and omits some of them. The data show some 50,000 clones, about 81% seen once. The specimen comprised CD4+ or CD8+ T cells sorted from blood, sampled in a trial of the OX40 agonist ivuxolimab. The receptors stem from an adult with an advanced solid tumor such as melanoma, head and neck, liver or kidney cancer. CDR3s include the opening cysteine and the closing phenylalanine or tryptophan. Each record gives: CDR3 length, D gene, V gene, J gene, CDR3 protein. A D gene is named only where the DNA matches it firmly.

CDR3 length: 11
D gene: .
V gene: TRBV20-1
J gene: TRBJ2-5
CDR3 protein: CSAPVQLTQYF

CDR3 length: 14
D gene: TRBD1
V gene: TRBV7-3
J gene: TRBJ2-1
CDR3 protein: CASSPQTGRNEQFF

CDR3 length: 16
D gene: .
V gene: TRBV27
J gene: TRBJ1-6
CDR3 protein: CASSWLGSSYNSPLHF

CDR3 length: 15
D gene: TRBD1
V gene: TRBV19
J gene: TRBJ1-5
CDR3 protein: CASSIGTGNNQPQHF

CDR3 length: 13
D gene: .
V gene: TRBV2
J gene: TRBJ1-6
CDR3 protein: CASWGRQNSPLHF

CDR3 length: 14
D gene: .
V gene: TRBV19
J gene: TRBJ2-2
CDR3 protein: CASSTSSPTGELFF

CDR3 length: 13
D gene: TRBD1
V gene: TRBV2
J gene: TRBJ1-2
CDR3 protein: CASSGTGEYGYTF

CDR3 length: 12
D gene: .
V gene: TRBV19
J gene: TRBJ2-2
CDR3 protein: CASSLGAGELFF

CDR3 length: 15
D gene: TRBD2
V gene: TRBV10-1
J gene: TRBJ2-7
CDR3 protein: CASSESGGEVYEQYF

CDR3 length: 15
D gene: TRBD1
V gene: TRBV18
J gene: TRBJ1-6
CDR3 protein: CASSQDQGVRSPLHF

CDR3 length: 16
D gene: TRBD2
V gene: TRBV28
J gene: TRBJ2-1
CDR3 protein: CASIPTWAGVIHEQFF

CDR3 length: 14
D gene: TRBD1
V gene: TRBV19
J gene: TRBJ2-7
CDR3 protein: CASSIEDRGYEQYF

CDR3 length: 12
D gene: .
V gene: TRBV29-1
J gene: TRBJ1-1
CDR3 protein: CSVVMSAVEAFF

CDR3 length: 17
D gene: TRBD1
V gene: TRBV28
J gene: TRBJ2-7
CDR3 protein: CASSSLPLPGQGYEQYF

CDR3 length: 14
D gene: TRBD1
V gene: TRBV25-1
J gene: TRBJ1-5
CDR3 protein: CASTGTGGNQPQHF

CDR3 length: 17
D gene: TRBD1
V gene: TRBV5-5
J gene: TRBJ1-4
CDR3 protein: CASSPWDRGPQGEKLFF

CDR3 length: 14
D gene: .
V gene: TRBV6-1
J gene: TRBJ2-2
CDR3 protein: CASSGTRDTGELFF

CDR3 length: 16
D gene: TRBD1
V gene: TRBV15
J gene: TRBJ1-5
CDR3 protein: CATSRGDRGFNQPQHF

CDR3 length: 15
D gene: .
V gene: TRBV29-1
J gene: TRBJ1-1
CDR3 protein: CSVEGRTTKGTEAFF

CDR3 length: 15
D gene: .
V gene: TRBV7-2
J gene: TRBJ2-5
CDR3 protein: CASSLSPSEVGTQYF

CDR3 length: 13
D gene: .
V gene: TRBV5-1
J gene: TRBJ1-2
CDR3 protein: CASSPPGTNGYTF

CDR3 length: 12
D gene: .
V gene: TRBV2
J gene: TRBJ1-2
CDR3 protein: CASSERNYGYTF

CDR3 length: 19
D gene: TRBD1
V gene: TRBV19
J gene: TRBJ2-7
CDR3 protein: CASSTQVQLGTVGSYEQYF

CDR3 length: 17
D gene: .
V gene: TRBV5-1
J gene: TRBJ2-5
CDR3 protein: CASSSGVGGGRQETQYF

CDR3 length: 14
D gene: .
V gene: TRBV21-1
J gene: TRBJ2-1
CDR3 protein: CAGRTSGGSNEQFF

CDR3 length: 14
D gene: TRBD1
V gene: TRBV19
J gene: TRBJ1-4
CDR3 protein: CASSDRGLYEKLFF

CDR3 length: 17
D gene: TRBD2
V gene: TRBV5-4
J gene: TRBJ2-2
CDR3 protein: CASSSGLAGGPGGELFF

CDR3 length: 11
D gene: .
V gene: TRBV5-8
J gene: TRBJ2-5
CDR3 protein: CASSVAETQYF

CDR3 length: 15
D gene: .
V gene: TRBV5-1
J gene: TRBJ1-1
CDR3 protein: CASSFSGSGADEAFF

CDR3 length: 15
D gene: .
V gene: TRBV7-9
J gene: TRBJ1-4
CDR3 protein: CASSLTSVTNEKLFF

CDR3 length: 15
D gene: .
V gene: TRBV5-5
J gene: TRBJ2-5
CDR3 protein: CASSTTLRGYETQYF

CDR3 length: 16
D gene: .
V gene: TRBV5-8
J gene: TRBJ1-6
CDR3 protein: CASSALIRVRDSPLHF

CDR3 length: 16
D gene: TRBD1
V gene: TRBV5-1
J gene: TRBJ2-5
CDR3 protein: CASSLAGDRGTETQYF

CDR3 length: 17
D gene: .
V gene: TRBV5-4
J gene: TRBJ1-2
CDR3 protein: CASSPHSGGSPNYGYTF

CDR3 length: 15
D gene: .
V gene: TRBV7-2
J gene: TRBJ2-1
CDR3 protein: CASSPGGRGKNEQFF

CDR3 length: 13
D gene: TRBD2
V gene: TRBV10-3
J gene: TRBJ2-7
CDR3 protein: CAINPAGGSKQYF

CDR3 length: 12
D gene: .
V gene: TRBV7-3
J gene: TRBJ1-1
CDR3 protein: CASSPYRIEAFF

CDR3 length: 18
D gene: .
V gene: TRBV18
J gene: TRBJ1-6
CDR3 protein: CASSPRADASSYNSPLHF

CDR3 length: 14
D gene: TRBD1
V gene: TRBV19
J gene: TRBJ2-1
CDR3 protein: CASSIRQGGNEQFF

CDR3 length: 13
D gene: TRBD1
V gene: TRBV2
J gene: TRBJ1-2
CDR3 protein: CAGSRDRGYGYTF

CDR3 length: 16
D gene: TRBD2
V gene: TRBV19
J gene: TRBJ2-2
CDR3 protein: CASSIAGGSSTGELFF

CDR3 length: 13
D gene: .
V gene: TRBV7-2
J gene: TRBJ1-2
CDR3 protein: CASSLDRVGGYTF

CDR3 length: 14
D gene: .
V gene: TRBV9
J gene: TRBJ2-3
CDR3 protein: CASSASGGTDTQYF

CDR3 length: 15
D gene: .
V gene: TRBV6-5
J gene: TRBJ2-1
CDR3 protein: CASSRSGGTYNEQFF

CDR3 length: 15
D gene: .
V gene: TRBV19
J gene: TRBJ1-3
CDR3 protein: CASSRGGGSGNTIYF

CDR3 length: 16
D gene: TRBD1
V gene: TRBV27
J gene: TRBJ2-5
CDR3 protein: CASSIRDRVGGETQYF

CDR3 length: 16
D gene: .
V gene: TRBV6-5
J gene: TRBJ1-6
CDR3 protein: CASSYSTNGGNSPLHF

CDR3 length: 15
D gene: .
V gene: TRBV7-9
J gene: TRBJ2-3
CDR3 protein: CASSFLGQGTDTQYF

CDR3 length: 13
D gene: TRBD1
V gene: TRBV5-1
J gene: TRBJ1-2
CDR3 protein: CASSLGQGDGYTF

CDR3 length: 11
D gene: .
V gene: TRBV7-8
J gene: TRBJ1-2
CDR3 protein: CASSSAGGYTF

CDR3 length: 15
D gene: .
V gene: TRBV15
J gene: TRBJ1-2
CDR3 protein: CATSRDKGGRSGYTF

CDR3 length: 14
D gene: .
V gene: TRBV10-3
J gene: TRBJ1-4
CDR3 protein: CAISERGPGEKLFF

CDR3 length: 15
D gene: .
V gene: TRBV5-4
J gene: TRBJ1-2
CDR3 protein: CASSLGLNLDYGYTF

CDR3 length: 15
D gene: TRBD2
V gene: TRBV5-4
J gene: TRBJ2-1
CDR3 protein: CASSLSGTSHNEQFF

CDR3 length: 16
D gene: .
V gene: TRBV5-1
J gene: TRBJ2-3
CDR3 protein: CASSLQGVQEADTQYF

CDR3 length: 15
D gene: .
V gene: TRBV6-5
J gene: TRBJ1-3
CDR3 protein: CASSYFGTTGNTIYF